This T cell receptor (beta chain) is drawn from a study of blood T cells in healthy people across ages. Looking at the study overall: About one barcoded beta molecule was captured per two T cells (by template switching). General study points: Higher naive T cell percentage went strongly together with higher TCR beta diversity.

Comment on this clonotype: Its antigen is not known.

The sample providers were healthy Caucasian people from Russia, aged about 6 to 90. At least 7 million PBMCs were isolated per sample. PCR was performed a second time for about 6 to 12 cycles using a sample-barcoded 5' primer and a J-beta primer mix. TCRdb redid the calling of the 5' RACE reads with MiXCR, one entry per CDR3 protein. The sample carries about 1,400,000 distinct CDR3 sequences, roughly 40% recorded once. CDR3 length equals 15 residues. With 6 bases clipped from V and 3 bases from J, the junction kept 3 bases outside the gene matches. Sequencing input: blood. This TCR came from a woman under 30 in good health. The chain combines TRBV12-3 or TRBV12-4 with TRBJ2-3, with 13 nucleotides matching TRBD2. CDR3 protein: CASRVTSGGTDTQYF. CDR3 in DNA: TGTGCCAGCAGAGTGACTAGCGGGGGGACAGATACGCAGTATTTT.